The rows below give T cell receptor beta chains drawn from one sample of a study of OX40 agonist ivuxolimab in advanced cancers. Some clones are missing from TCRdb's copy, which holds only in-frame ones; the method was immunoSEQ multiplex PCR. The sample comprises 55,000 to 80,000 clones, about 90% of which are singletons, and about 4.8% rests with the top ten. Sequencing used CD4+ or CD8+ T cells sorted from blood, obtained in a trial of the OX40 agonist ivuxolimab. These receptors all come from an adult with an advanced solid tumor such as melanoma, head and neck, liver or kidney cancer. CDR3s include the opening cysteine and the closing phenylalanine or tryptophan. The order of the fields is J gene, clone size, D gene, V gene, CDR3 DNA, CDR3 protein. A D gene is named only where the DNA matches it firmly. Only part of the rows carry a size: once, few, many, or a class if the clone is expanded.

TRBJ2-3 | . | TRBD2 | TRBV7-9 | TGTGCCAGCAGGATAGCGGGTGAAGATACGCAGTATTTT | CASRIAGEDTQYF
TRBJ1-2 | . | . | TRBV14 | TGTGCCAGCAGCCAAACCATACACTATGGCTACACCTTC | CASSQTIHYGYTF
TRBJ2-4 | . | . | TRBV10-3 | TGTGCCATCAGTGAGTCGATTGCCCCGAGCCTCAGGCCGTACTTC | CAISESIAPSLRPYF
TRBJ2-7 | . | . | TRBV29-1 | TGCAGCGTCTCAGACCCTATATCCAACGAGCAGTACTTC | CSVSDPISNEQYF
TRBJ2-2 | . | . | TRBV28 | TGTGCCAGCAACCTCGTGGGGGTGAACACCGGGGAGCTGTTTTTT | CASNLVGVNTGELFF
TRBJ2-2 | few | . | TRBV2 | TGTGCCAGCAGTGAGTCCCCGGGAACCACCGGGGAGCTGTTTTTT | CASSESPGTTGELFF
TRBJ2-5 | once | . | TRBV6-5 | TGTGCCAGCAGTTACCCGCTGGGCAAGACCCAGTACTTC | CASSYPLGKTQYF
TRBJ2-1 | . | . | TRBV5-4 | TGTGCCAGCAGCTTGGAAAGGGGACGCAATGAGCAGTTCTTC | CASSLERGRNEQFF
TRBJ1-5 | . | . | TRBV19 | TGTGCCAGTAGGGGGGGACACACTAGCAATCAGCCCCAGCATTTT | CASRGGHTSNQPQHF
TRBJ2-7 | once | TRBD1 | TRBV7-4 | TGTGCCAGCAGCTTAGCGCAGATTAGGACAGGGGCCTACGAGCAGTACTTC | CASSLAQIRTGAYEQYF
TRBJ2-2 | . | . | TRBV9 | TGTGCCAGCAGCATTGTCCCCGGGCTGAGCACCGGGGAGCTGTTTTTT | CASSIVPGLSTGELFF
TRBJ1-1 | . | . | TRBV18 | TGTGCCAGCTCATCACTGCCCGGGGGTATGAACACTGAAGCTTTCTTT | CASSSLPGGMNTEAFF
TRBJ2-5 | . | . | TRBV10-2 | TGCGCCAGCAGTGGCCTGGGGCCGTGGGAGACCCAGTACTTC | CASSGLGPWETQYF
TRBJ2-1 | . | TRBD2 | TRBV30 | TGTGCCTGGATGCGCGGGAGGGAGGGCGGTGAGCAGTTCTTC | CAWMRGREGGEQFF
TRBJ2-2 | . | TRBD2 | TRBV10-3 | TGTGCCATCGATGCTAGCGGGACCGGGGAGCTGTTTTTT | CAIDASGTGELFF
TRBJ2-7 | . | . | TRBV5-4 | TGTGCCAGCAGCTTTTTTCACAGGGCCCACGAGCAGTACTTC | CASSFFHRAHEQYF
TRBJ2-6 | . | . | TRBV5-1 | TGCGCCAGCAGCCCTCAGGGGCCGGGGGCCAACGTCCTGACTTTC | CASSPQGPGANVLTF
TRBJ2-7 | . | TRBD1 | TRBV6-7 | TGTGCCAGCAGGGGGGTTGAGACAGGGGACAACTACGAGCAGTACTTC | CASRGVETGDNYEQYF
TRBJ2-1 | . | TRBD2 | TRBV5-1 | TGCGCCAGCACCCTTGTAGCGGGAGGAGTAAATGAGCAGTTCTTC | CASTLVAGGVNEQFF
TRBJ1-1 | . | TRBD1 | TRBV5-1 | TGCGCCAGCAGCTTGGACAGGGGGCCGGGCGGGGAAGCTTTCTTT | CASSLDRGPGGEAFF
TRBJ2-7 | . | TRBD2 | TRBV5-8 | TGTGCCAGCAGCCATTCACTAGCGGGAGGGCGCGAGCAGTACTTC | CASSHSLAGGREQYF
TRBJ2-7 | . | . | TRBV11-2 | TGTGCCAGCAGCTTAGCCCCGGGACGGACCTACGAGCAGTACTTC | CASSLAPGRTYEQYF
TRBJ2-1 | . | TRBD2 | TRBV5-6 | TGTGCCAGCAGCTGGACTAGCGGGAGATACAATGAGCAGTTCTTC | CASSWTSGRYNEQFF
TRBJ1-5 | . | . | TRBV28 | TGTGCCAGCAGTTTGGCGACGATGCAGCCCCAGCATTTT | CASSLATMQPQHF
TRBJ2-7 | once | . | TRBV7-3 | TGTGCCAGCAGCTTATCACCCGAGCAGTACTTC | CASSLSPEQYF
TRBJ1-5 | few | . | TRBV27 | TGTGCCAGCAGTTTCCTTGGGTCGGCAGGGATTCAGCCCCAGCATTTT | CASSFLGSAGIQPQHF
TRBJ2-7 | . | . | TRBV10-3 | TGTGCCATCAGGGCGGTGGAGGGGGGGCCCTACGAGCAGTACTTC | CAIRAVEGGPYEQYF
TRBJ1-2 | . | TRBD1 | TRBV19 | TGTGCCAGTAGTCCCCGGGACAGGTTCGGGGGCTACACCTTC | CASSPRDRFGGYTF
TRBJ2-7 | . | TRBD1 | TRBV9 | TGTGCCAGCAGCGTACGAGGGACAGGGGGCTTCTACGAGCAGTACTTC | CASSVRGTGGFYEQYF
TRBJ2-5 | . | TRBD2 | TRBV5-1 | TGCGCCAGCAGCTCCGGGACTAGGGGGGAGACCCAGTACTTC | CASSSGTRGETQYF
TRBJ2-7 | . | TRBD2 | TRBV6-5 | TGTGCCAGCACCAAGACTAGCGGTTCCTACGAGCAGTACTTC | CASTKTSGSYEQYF
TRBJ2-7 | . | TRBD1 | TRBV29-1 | TGCAGCGTTCGGGTAGGGGGCCCCTACGAGCAGTACTTC | CSVRVGGPYEQYF
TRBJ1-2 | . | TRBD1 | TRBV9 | TGTGCCAGCAGCGTAGCCGGGACAGGGTTTGGCTACACCTTC | CASSVAGTGFGYTF
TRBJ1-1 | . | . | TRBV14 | TGTGCCAGCAGCCACTCGGACACATTGAACACTGAAGCTTTCTTT | CASSHSDTLNTEAFF
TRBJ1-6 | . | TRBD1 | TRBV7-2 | TGTGCCAGCAGCTTAGGCGGGACAGCAAATTCACCCCTCCACTTT | CASSLGGTANSPLHF
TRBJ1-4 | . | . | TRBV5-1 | TGCGCCAGCAGCCCGGGACTGAGTAATGAAAAACTGTTTTTT | CASSPGLSNEKLFF
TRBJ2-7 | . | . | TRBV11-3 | TGTGCCAGCAGCGCGGGACGTTCCTACGAGCAGTACTTC | CASSAGRSYEQYF
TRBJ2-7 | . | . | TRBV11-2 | TGTGCCAGCAGCTCAGTGTCGGGCTCCTACGAGCAGTACTTC | CASSSVSGSYEQYF
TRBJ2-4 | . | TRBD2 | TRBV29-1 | TGCAGCGCTTGGGGGGGAGCCAAAAACATTCAGTACTTC | CSAWGGAKNIQYF
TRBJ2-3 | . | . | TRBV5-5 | TGTGCCAGCAGCGGGCCCCCCGTCATCACAGATACGCAGTATTTT | CASSGPPVITDTQYF
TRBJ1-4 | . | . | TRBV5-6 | TGTGCCAGCAGCGTGTACCGGGCCACAACTAATGAAAAACTGTTTTTT | CASSVYRATTNEKLFF
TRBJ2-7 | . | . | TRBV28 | TGTGCCAGCAGTTACTGGCCCGAAACCTACGAGCAGTACTTC | CASSYWPETYEQYF
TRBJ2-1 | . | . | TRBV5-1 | TGCGCCAGCAGCTTGGGAGGGGCGCCCTCGGATGAGCAGTTCTTC | CASSLGGAPSDEQFF
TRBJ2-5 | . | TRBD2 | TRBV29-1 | TGCAGCGTTGGACTAGCGGGAGGAGAGACCCAGTACTTC | CSVGLAGGETQYF
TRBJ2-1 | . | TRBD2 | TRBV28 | TGTGCCAGCCAGAGAGGGACTAGCGGGAGGGGTGAGCAGTTCTTC | CASQRGTSGRGEQFF
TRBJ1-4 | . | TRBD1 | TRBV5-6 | TGTGCCAGCAGCTTGGGGGAACAGGGGAGTGAAAAACTGTTTTTT | CASSLGEQGSEKLFF
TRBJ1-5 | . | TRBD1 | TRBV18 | TGTGCCAGCTCACGGACAGGGGGCACTCAGCCCCAGCATTTT | CASSRTGGTQPQHF
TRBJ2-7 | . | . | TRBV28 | TGTGCCAGCAGTTTAGTCTGGGGGGAGCAGTACTTC | CASSLVWGEQYF
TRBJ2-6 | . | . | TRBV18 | TGTGCCAGCTCACCTGCAGGGGCCAACGTCCTGACTTTC | CASSPAGANVLTF
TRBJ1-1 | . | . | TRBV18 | TGTGCCAGCTCACCACTCCACTCCCTAGGGAACACTGAAGCTTTCTTT | CASSPLHSLGNTEAFF
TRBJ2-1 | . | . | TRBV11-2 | TGTGCCAGCAGCTTCGCCGGGAGCTCCTACAATGAGCAGTTCTTC | CASSFAGSSYNEQFF